Listed below are T cell receptor beta chains from one sample, sequenced in a study of T cell repertoires in cytomegalovirus infection. TCRdb re-called the reads through MiXCR, storing one row per CDR3 protein. The data contain about 310,000 distinct CDR3 sequences, around 25% of them singletons. These receptors are not linked to any known antigen. The sequencing used cultured PBMCs, collected from culture after CMV antigen stimulation. The source of these receptors is a human donor in good health (CMV status not recorded). Some clones in this sample may be carry-over from other donors' samples. CDR3s leave out the opening cysteine and the closing phenylalanine or tryptophan.

>TRBJ2-1|TRBV28
ASSLETALNEQF
>TRBJ2-1|TRBV6-2/TRBV6-3
ASKRRRGRDSYNEQF
>TRBJ1-1|TRBV12-3/TRBV12-4
ASIQSRGSEAF
>TRBJ2-5|TRBV6-1
ATRLAGGETQY
>TRBJ2-5|TRBV7-3
ASSFLAGQETQY
>TRBJ2-3|TRBV19
ASTWASGRAGGADTQY
>TRBJ2-1|TRBV14
ASSTRAGGSYNEQF
>TRBJ1-5|TRBV28
ASSLGAGPSQPQH
>TRBJ2-1|TRBV24-1
ATSPHGRSYNEQF
>TRBJ2-1|TRBV20-1
SAPPGGSYNEQF
>TRBJ2-7|TRBV5-1
ASSLVAYSYEQY
>TRBJ1-5|TRBV7-8
ASSLGQNNQPQH
>TRBJ2-3|TRBV5-4
ASSLWGASTQY
>TRBJ2-1|TRBV11-3
ASGRQVTYNEQF
>TRBJ1-1|TRBV12-3/TRBV12-4
ASSFLGAAF
>TRBJ2-1|TRBV7-9
ASSPGLAGAYNEQF
>TRBJ1-3|TRBV12-3/TRBV12-4
ASSLSAESGNTIY
>TRBJ1-6|TRBV6-2/TRBV6-3
ATRRGDSPLH
>TRBJ2-1|TRBV7-2
ASTLQSGLAGIPSGQF
>TRBJ2-3|TRBV24-1
ATSDSLTGVGDTQY
>TRBJ2-7|TRBV20-1
SAPGTSGIEQY